These T cell receptor beta chains were read from a single sample in a study of T cells in localized non-small cell lung cancer. Assay used: immunoSEQ multiplex PCR; TCRdb lists only in-frame clones, some missing. The sample yields around 50,000 clones, around 86% seen once. This specimen was peripheral blood, taken before any cancer treatment. These receptors all come from a male donor at least 60 years old with stage III squamous cell lung carcinoma. CDR3s include the opening cysteine and the closing phenylalanine or tryptophan. The D gene is left open where the match is weak. Clone sizes are given selectively: once, few, many, or a class where the clone is expanded.

size: NA; D: NA; V: TRBV5-4; J: TRBJ2-3; CDR3: CASSFYTRDTQYF; DNA: TGTGCCAGCAGTTTTTATACGAGAGATACGCAGTATTTT
size: NA; D: NA; V: TRBV10-1; J: TRBJ2-7; CDR3: CASSVTLSYEQYF; DNA: TGCGCCAGCAGTGTAACGCTCTCCTACGAGCAGTACTTC
size: NA; D: TRBD1; V: TRBV19; J: TRBJ1-5; CDR3: CASSPRAGGNYQPQHF; DNA: TGTGCCAGTAGTCCCCGTGCAGGGGGCAACTATCAGCCCCAGCATTTT
size: NA; D: NA; V: TRBV7-2; J: TRBJ1-1; CDR3: CASSLNSNPTEAFF; DNA: TGTGCCAGCAGCTTAAACAGCAACCCCACTGAAGCTTTCTTT
size: NA; D: NA; V: TRBV5-4; J: TRBJ2-5; CDR3: CASSLGQFQETQYF; DNA: TGTGCCAGCAGCTTGGGGCAGTTCCAAGAGACCCAGTACTTC
size: NA; D: NA; V: TRBV4-1; J: TRBJ1-1; CDR3: CASSQDPNTEAFF; DNA: TGCGCCAGCAGCCAAGATCCGAACACTGAAGCTTTCTTT
size: NA; D: TRBD1; V: TRBV2; J: TRBJ1-6; CDR3: CASNTGAPAPLHF; DNA: TGTGCCAGCAATACAGGGGCCCCCGCGCCCCTCCACTTT
size: NA; D: NA; V: TRBV5-8; J: TRBJ1-2; CDR3: CASSIKGLPYGYTF; DNA: TGTGCCAGCAGCATAAAGGGACTCCCCTATGGCTACACCTTC
size: NA; D: NA; V: TRBV28; J: TRBJ2-7; CDR3: CASSLRTSGTYEQYF; DNA: TGTGCCAGCAGCCTGAGGACCTCCGGGACCTACGAGCAGTACTTC
size: few; D: NA; V: TRBV18; J: TRBJ2-7; CDR3: CASSQNRQYEQYF; DNA: TGTGCCAGCTCACAAAACCGACAGTACGAGCAGTACTTC
size: NA; D: TRBD2; V: TRBV6-6; J: TRBJ2-1; CDR3: CASLPASGSDEQFF; DNA: TGTGCCAGCCTTCCGGCTAGCGGGAGTGATGAGCAGTTCTTC
size: NA; D: TRBD1; V: TRBV5-1; J: TRBJ1-5; CDR3: CASSSGTENQPQHF; DNA: TGCGCCAGCAGCTCCGGGACAGAAAATCAGCCCCAGCATTTT
size: NA; D: NA; V: TRBV6-6; J: TRBJ2-3; CDR3: CASNRDSTDTQYF; DNA: TGTGCCAGCAACCGGGACAGCACAGATACGCAGTATTTT
size: NA; D: NA; V: TRBV9; J: TRBJ1-2; CDR3: CASSVATQDGYTF; DNA: TGTGCCAGCAGCGTAGCCACCCAGGACGGCTACACCTTC
size: NA; D: NA; V: TRBV19; J: TRBJ2-3; CDR3: CASSIRGQGADTQYF; DNA: TGTGCCAGTAGTATTCGGGGGCAGGGCGCAGATACGCAGTATTTT